This TCR beta chain was sequenced in a study of cytomegalovirus exposure and HLA in healthy donors. Findings and caveats of the study: In vitro experiments confirmed that three CMV-associated chains were specific for CMV antigens.

Profiling relied on immunoSEQ multiplex PCR, and the TCRdb table lists in-frame clones only, not all of them. The repertoire has 45,000 or so clones, approximately 94% of them found once; the top ten carry 2.1%. For this clone: As yet, its antigen is unknown.

Trimming cost V 3 bases and J 8 bases, with 11 bases left between them. This CDR3 region has 13 residues. Germline V gives CDR1 LNHDA, CDR2 SQIVND (reference sequence). The clonotype was recovered from a woman between 18 and 29 years old in good health and CMV-seronegative. Sequencing input: PBMCs. The chain carries TRBV19 and TRBJ2-1, with TRBD1 as a possible D gene (6 bases). DNA of the CDR3: TGTGCCAGTAGTATGGTAAGACAGGATGAGCAGTTCTTC. This encodes CASSMVRQDEQFF.